A selection of T cell receptor beta chains follows, all from one sample in a study of blood T cell repertoires in COVID-19. TCRdb keeps only in-frame clones here, not all; method: immunoSEQ multiplex PCR. Here the sample spans approximately 490,000 clones, around nine tenths being singletons. Sequencing used PBMCs or T cells enriched from blood (not recorded which). These receptor sequences come from a woman aged 60-75 years who had recovered from COVID-19. Each CDR3 is given without its conserved first and last residue.

TRBV2,TRBJ1-3,ASRGQGNTIY
TRBV13,TRBJ1-2,ASSSTTGEDYGYT
TRBV27,TRBJ1-1,ASSSRNTEAF
TRBV20-1,TRBJ1-4,SARSYEKLF
TRBV10-3,TRBJ1-6,AIGYRGGDSPLH
TRBV5-4,TRBJ1-2,ASSLEQGLNGGYT
TRBV1,TRBJ1-2,TSSQGIGAGGYT
TRBV27,TRBJ1-2,ASSFIATQSAEGYT
TRBV6-6,TRBJ1-2,ASRLGTGDYGYT
TRBV10-2,TRBJ1-1,ASKGAGYKNTEAF
TRBV3-1/TRBV3-2,TRBJ1-6,ASSQGVGTGTSPLH
TRBV15,TRBJ2-2,ATSRVTGWTGELF
TRBV15,TRBJ1-3,ATSSRGLGGNTIY
TRBV7-2,TRBJ1-4,ASSSTGANEKLF
TRBV9,TRBJ1-1,ASSAGLRENTEAF
TRBV30,TRBJ1-6,ACYRDSNSPLH
TRBV24-1,TRBJ2-3,ATSDLGSGLAGYTQY
TRBV6-5,TRBJ1-1,ASSAGGNTEAF
TRBV6-1,TRBJ1-2,ASSDVDRANYGYT
TRBV11-2,TRBJ2-3,ASSLGTSGGPY
TRBV10-3,TRBJ1-1,ATKGVDTEAF
TRBV6-2/TRBV6-3,TRBJ2-2,ASRPIGGTTGELF
TRBV6-1,TRBJ1-2,ASSEFITVAGKPNYGYT
TRBV5-1,TRBJ1-6,ASSLQSGGANSPLH
TRBV2,TRBJ2-1,ASSGLAGLYNEQF
TRBV11-3,TRBJ1-6,ASSPGNIVGSPLH
TRBV5-4,TRBJ1-6,ASSLDRSLSSPLH
TRBV6-1,TRBJ2-7,ASSEAGGSSYEQY
TRBV19,TRBJ1-6,ASSIGSQNSPLH
TRBV4-1,TRBJ2-7,ASSQAGTSGAYEQY
TRBV10-3,TRBJ2-1,AISTSGGRSSYNEQF
TRBV6-5,TRBJ1-5,ASRVTGEWNQPQH
TRBV9,TRBJ1-3,ASSPSDRFSGNTIY
TRBV10-3,TRBJ1-2,AIRAGTGQDGYT
TRBV2,TRBJ2-2,ATQTGDTGELF
TRBV10-3,TRBJ1-2,AISFARDGYT
TRBV7-9,TRBJ1-1,ASSLFGGMNTEAF
TRBV15,TRBJ2-1,ATSSQDKGLGEQF
TRBV6-5,TRBJ1-5,ASRPGQGNQPQH
TRBV15,TRBJ1-4,ATSRQRGTNEKLF
TRBV4-2,TRBJ2-5,ASSQGLAGGETQY
TRBV7-2,TRBJ2-4,ASSSQAGVGKNIQY
TRBV9,TRBJ2-7,ASSVGLVSYEQY
TRBV10-2,TRBJ1-1,ASSDPPGVNTEAF
TRBV3-1/TRBV3-2,TRBJ2-1,ASTLSSVNEQF
TRBV4-2,TRBJ2-2,ASSQGEGANTGELF
TRBV2,TRBJ1-1,ASRYNGGYNTEAF
TRBV15,TRBJ2-3,ATSRDGNTQY
TRBV6-1,TRBJ2-2,ASSEGTGSSRELF
TRBV9,TRBJ2-5,ASSVAQRGPQETQY
TRBV11-2,TRBJ1-1,ASSSIRTGAGGNTEAF
TRBV6-1,TRBJ1-6,ASSEFTHSNSPLH
TRBV13,TRBJ2-7,ASRGPGSYEQY
TRBV28,TRBJ1-1,ASRLLIGTGKSEAF
TRBV12-3/TRBV12-4,TRBJ2-1,ASRTYLNEQF
TRBV19,TRBJ2-6,ASSSYSGANVLT
TRBV5-1,TRBJ1-1,ASSLGQGSTEAF